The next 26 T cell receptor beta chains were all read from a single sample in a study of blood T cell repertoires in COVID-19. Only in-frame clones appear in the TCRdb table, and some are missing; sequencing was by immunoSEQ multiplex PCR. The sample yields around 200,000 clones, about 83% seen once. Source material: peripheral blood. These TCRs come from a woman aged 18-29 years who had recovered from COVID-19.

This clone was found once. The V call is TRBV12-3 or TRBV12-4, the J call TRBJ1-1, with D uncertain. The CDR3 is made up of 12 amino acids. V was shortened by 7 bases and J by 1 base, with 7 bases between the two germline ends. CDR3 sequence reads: CASNIENTEAFF. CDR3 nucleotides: TGTGCCAGCAACATTGAGAACACTGAAGCTTTCTTT.

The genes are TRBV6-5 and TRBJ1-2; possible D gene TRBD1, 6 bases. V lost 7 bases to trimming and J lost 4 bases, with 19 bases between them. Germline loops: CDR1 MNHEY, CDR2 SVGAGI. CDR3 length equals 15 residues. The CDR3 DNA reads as TGTGCCAGCAACCCACTCGTACAGGGCGTCTATGGCTACACCTTC. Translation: CASNPLVQGVYGYTF.

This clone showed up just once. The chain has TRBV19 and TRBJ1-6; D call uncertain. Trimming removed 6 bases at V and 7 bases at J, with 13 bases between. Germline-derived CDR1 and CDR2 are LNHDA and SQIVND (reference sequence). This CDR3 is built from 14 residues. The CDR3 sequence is CASRSRRENSPLHF. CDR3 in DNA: TGTGCCAGTAGGTCTCGGAGGGAGAATTCACCCCTCCACTTT.

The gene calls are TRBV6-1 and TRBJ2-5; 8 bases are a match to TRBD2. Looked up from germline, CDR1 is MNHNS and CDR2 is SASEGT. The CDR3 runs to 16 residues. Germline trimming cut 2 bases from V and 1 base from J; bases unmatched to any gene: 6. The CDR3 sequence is CASSEWSSGSQETQYF. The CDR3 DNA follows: TGTGCCAGCAGTGAATGGTCGAGCGGGAGCCAAGAGACCCAGTACTTC.

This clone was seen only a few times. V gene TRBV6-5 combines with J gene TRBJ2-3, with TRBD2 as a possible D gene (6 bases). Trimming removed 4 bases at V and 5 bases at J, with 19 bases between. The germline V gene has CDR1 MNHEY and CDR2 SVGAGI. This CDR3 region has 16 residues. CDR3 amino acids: CASSSRRRAGGDTQYF. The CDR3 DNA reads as TGTGCCAGCAGTTCCCGAAGGAGGGCCGGTGGAGATACGCAGTATTTT.

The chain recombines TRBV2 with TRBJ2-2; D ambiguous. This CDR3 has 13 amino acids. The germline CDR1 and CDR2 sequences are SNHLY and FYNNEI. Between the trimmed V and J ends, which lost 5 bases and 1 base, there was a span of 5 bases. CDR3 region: CASSFLNTGELFF. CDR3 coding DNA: TGTGCCAGCAGTTTCCTGAACACCGGGGAGCTGTTTTTT. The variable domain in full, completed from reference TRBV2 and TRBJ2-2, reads EPEVTQTPSHQVTQMGQEVILRCVPISNHLYFYWYRQILGQKVEFLVSFYNNEISEKSEIFDDQFSVERPDGSNFTLKIRSTKLEDSAMYFCASSFLNTGELFFGEGSRLTVL.

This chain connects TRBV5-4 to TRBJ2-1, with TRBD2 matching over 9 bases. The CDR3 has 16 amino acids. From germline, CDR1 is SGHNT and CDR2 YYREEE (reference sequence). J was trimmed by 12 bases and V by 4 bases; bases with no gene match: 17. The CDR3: CASSEKASGALGGQFF. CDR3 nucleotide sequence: TGTGCCAGCAGCGAGAAGGCTAGCGGGGCTCTGGGGGGGCAGTTCTTC. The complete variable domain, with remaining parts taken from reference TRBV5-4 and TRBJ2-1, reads ETGVTQSPTHLIKTRGQQVTLRCSSQSGHNTVSWYQQALGQGPQFIFQYYREEENGRGNFPPRFSGLQFPNYSSELNVNALELDDSALYLCASSEKASGALGGQFFGPGTRLTVL.

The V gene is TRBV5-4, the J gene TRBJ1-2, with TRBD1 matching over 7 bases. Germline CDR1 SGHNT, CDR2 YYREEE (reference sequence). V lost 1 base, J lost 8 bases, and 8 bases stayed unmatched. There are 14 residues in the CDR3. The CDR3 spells CASSLFDRVRGYTF. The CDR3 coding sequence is TGTGCCAGCAGCTTGTTTGACAGGGTGAGAGGCTACACCTTC.

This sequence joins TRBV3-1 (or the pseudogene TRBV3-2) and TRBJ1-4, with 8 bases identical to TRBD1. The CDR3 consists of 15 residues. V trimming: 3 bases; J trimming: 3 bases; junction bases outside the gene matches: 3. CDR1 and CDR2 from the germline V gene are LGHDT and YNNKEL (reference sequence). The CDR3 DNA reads TGTGCCAGCAGCCATCAGGGGGCGTCTAATGAAAAACTGTTTTTT. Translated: CASSHQGASNEKLFF.

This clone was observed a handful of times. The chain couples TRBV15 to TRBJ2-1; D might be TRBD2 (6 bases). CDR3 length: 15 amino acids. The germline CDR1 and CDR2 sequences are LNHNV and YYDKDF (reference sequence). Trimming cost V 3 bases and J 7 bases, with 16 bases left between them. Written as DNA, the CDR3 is TGTGCCACCAGCAGTAGCTCGGGGGATTGGAATGAGCAGTTCTTC. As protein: CATSSSSGDWNEQFF.

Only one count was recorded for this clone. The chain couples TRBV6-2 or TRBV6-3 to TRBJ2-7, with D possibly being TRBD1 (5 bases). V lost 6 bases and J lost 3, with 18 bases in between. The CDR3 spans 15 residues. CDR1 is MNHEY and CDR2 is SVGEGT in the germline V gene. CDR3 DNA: TGTGCCAGCAGACCTACGCGACAGCCACTCTACGAGCAGTACTTC. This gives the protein CASRPTRQPLYEQYF.

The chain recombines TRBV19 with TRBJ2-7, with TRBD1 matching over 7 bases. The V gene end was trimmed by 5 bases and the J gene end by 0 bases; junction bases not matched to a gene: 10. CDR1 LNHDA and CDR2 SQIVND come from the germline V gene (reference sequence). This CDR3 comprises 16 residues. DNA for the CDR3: TGTGCCAGTAGTCCCAACAGGGGACCCAGCTCCTACGAGCAGTACTTC. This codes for CASSPNRGPSSYEQYF.

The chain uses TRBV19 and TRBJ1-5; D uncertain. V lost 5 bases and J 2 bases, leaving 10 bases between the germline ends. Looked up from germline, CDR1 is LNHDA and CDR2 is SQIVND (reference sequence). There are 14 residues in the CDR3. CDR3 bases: TGTGCCAGTAGTGGAGTGGGAGGCAATCAGCCCCAGCATTTT. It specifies CASSGVGGNQPQHF.

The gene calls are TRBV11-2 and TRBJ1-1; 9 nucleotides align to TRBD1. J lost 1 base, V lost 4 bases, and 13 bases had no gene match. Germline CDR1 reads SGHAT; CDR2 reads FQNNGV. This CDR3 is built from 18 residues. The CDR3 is CASSWGGQGTNPNTEAFF. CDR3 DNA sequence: TGTGCCAGCAGCTGGGGGGGACAGGGTACCAACCCGAACACTGAAGCTTTCTTT.

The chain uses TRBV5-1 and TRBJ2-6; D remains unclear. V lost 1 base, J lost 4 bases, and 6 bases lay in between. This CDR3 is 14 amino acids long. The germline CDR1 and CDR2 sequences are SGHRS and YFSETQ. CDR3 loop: CASSLMQGANVLTF. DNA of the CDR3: TGCGCCAGCAGCTTGATGCAGGGGGCCAACGTCCTGACTTTC.

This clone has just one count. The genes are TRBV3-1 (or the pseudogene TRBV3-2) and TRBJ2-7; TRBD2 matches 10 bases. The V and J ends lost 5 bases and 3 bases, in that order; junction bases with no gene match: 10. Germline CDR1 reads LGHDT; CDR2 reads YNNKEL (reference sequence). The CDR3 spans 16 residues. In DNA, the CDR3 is TGTGCCAGCAGCTCCGACTCCGGGACTAGCGACTACGAGCAGTACGTC. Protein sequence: CASSSDSGTSDYEQYV.

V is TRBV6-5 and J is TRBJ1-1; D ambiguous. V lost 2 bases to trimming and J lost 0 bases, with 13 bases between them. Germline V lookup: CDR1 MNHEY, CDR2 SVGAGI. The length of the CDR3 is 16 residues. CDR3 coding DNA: TGTGCCAGCAGTTACGGGTTGTACAGCTTGAACACTGAAGCTTTCTTT. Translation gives CASSYGLYSLNTEAFF.

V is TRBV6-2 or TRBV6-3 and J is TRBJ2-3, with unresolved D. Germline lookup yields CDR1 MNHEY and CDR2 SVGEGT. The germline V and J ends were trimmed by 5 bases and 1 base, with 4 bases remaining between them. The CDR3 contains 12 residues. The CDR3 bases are TGTGCCAGCAGTGGCCGCACAGATACGCAGTATTTT. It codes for CASSGRTDTQYF.

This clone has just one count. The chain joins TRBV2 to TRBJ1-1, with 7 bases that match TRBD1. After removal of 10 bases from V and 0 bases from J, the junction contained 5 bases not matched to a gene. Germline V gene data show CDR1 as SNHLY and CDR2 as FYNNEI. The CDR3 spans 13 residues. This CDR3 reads CATKTGMNTEAFF. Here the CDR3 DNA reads TGTGCCACCAAGACAGGGATGAACACTGAAGCTTTCTTT.

In nucleotides, the CDR3 is TGTGCCAGCAGTTTGGGACTAGCGGGTTCCACAGATACGCAGTATTTT. Amino acids: CASSLGLAGSTDTQYF. This chain connects TRBV27 to TRBJ2-3; 12 bases are shared with TRBD2. V shed 3 bases, J shed 2 bases, and the junction held 3 bases outside the gene matches. Germline V gene lookup returns CDR1 MNHEY and CDR2 SMNVEV (reference sequence). CDR3 length: 16 amino acids.

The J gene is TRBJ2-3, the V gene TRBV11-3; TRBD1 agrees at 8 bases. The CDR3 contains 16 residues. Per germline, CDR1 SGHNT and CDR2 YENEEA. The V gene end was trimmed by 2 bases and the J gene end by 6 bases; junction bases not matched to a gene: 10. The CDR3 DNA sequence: TGTGCCAGCAGCTTATGGTCAGGGGGCGCGGAGGATACGCAGTATTTT. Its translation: CASSLWSGGAEDTQYF.

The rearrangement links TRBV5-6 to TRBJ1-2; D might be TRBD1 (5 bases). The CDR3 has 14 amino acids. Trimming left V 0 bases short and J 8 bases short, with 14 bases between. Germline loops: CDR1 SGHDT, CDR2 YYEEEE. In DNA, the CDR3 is TGTGCCAGCAGCTTGGAGCAGGGCCTATTGGGCTACACCTTC. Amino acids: CASSLEQGLLGYTF.

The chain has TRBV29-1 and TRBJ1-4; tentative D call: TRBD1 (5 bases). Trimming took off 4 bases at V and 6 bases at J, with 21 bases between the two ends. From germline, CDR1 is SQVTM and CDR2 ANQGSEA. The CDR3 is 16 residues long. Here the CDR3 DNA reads TGCAGCGTTGTGGACCCAGAGGGTTGGGGGGATGAAAAACTGTTTTTT. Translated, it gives CSVVDPEGWGDEKLFF.

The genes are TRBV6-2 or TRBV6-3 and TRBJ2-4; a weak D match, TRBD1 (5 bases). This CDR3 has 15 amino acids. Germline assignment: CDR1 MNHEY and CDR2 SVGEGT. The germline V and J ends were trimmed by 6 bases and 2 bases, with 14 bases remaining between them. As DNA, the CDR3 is TGTGCCAGCAGCCGATTCAGGGAAACCAAAAACATTCAGTACTTC. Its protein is CASSRFRETKNIQYF.

DNA for the CDR3: TGTGCCAGCAGCGGCAGGGACTCCTACGAGCAGTACTTC. Translated: CASSGRDSYEQYF. This chain links TRBV5-4 with TRBJ2-7, with D possibly TRBD1 on 5 matching bases. Germline V gene sequence: CDR1 SGHNT, CDR2 YYREEE (reference sequence). Trimming cost V 4 bases and J 0 bases, with 8 bases left between them. There are 13 residues in the CDR3.

This chain's CDR3 is CASSTRFDYGYTF. The CDR3, as DNA: TGTGCCAGCTCAACTCGGTTCGACTATGGCTACACCTTC. This chain connects TRBV18 to TRBJ1-2; D uncertain. V lost 5 bases to trimming and J lost 3 bases, with 10 bases between them. This CDR3 has 13 amino acids. Per germline, CDR1 KGHSH and CDR2 LQKENI.